This T cell receptor beta chain derives from a study of response to subunit inactivated influenza vaccine (dated by TCRdb to the late 2010s). About the investigation overall: To follow how T cells responded to a trivalent subunit inactivated influenza vaccine, the researchers relied on deep quantitative profiling of the T cell receptor repertoire. Here is what the overall study found, with its caveats: The authors proposed that each seasonal influenza vaccination may bring in only a limited number of new T cells.

The germline V gene encodes CDR1 LGHNA and CDR2 YSLEER. From cysteine to phenylalanine, the CDR3 is 15 amino acids long. Kept here is only the CDR3 DNA, which spans 45 bases and is read in frame from base 1. V gives up 0 bases and J gives up 3 bases, and the segment between their germline ends measures 11 bases. Libraries were made using RT-PCR. Sequencing was carried out with an Illumina HiSeq 2500. Through fastp at Q25 and MiXCR, TCRdb rebuilt clones from the public reads, retaining in-frame beta chains. Rows are unified per CDR3 protein, each entry keeping the most common DNA and genes. The sample has hundreds of thousands of distinct CDR3 sequences on record, about 20% of them singletons. Clones ranked in the top ten supply 10% to 13% of the sample. A few counts support this clonotype. It lacks a known antigen. No base quality values were provided; no much bigger clone lies one nucleotide off.

Rearrangement joined TRBV4-3 to TRBJ1-2; the D segment could be TRBD1, given 5 matching bases. The starting material was PBMCs from blood, obtained less than 22 months after vaccination. This clonotype was obtained from a man in his fifties or sixties who received an inactivated influenza vaccine. Donor details come from another sample of the same person, matched by shared clones. In nucleotides, the sequence is TGCGCCAGCAGCCAAGACATCGGGGGAGACTATGGCTACACCTTC. Protein translation: CASSQDIGGDYGYTF.